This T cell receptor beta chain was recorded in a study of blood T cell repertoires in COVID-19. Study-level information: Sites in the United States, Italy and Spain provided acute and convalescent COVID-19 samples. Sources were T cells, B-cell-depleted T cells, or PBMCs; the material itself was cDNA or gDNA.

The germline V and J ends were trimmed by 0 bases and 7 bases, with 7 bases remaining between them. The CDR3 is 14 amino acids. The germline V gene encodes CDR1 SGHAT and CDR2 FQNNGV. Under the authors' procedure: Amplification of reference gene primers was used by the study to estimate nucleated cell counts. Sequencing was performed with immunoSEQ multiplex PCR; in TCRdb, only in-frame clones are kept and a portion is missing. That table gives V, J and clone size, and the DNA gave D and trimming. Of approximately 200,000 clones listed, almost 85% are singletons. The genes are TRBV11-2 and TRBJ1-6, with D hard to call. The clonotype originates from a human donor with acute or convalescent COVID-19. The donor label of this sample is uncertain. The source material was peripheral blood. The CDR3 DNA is TGTGCCAGCAGCTTAGAGGCAGTCAATTCACCCCTCCACTTT. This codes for CASSLEAVNSPLHF. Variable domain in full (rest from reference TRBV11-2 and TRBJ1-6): EAGVAQSPRYKIIEKRQSVAFWCNPISGHATLYWYQQILGQGPKLLIQFQNNGVVDDSQLPKDRFSAERLKGVDSTLKIQPAKLEDSAVYLCASSLEAVNSPLHFGNGTRLTVT.